These T cell receptor beta chains were read from a single sample in a study of blood T cell repertoires in COVID-19. Sequencing used immunoSEQ multiplex PCR; TCRdb keeps in-frame clones, though not all of them. The sample shows about 220,000 clones, about 80% of them seen only once. The source material was PBMCs or T cells enriched from blood (not recorded which). The source of these receptors is a woman aged 40 to 55 with acute COVID-19. The CDR3 runs from the conserved cysteine through the conserved F or W. A D gene is named only where the DNA matches it firmly. The size field is filled for only some rows; it gives once, few, many or a size class.

d_call: NA; j_call: TRBJ2-1; v_call: TRBV7-3; clone_size: NA; cdr3_aa: CASSQSNPNNEQFF; cdr3_nt: TGTGCCAGCAGCCAAAGCAACCCCAACAATGAGCAGTTCTTC
d_call: NA; j_call: TRBJ2-1; v_call: TRBV7-9; clone_size: NA; cdr3_aa: CASMGGSYNEQFF; cdr3_nt: TGTGCCAGCATGGGGGGCTCCTACAATGAGCAGTTCTTC
d_call: NA; j_call: TRBJ1-1; v_call: TRBV18; clone_size: NA; cdr3_aa: CASSPGEMNTEAFF; cdr3_nt: TGTGCCAGCTCTCCGGGTGAAATGAACACTGAAGCTTTCTTT
d_call: NA; j_call: TRBJ2-7; v_call: TRBV12-3/TRBV12-4; clone_size: NA; cdr3_aa: CASSLAASYEQYF; cdr3_nt: TGTGCCAGCAGTTTAGCAGCCTCCTACGAGCAGTACTTC
d_call: TRBD2; j_call: TRBJ2-7; v_call: TRBV5-4; clone_size: few; cdr3_aa: CASSPSGGSSYEQYF; cdr3_nt: TGTGCCAGCAGCCCCTCGGGGGGTAGCTCCTACGAGCAGTACTTC
d_call: NA; j_call: TRBJ1-2; v_call: TRBV7-8; clone_size: NA; cdr3_aa: CASSLSATAWGGYTF; cdr3_nt: TGTGCCAGCAGCTTATCAGCGACAGCCTGGGGTGGCTACACCTTC
d_call: NA; j_call: TRBJ1-2; v_call: TRBV5-6; clone_size: once; cdr3_aa: CASSYGQTNYGYTF; cdr3_nt: TGTGCCAGCAGCTACGGACAGACTAACTATGGCTACACCTTC
d_call: TRBD1; j_call: TRBJ2-7; v_call: TRBV13; clone_size: NA; cdr3_aa: CASTPRLGTGFEQYF; cdr3_nt: TGTGCCAGCACCCCGAGGTTGGGGACAGGGTTCGAGCAGTACTTC
d_call: TRBD2; j_call: TRBJ2-7; v_call: TRBV18; clone_size: NA; cdr3_aa: CASSPGLSGGASEQYF; cdr3_nt: TGTGCCAGCTCACCCGGCCTTAGCGGGGGGGCGTCCGAGCAGTACTTC
d_call: NA; j_call: TRBJ1-1; v_call: TRBV27; clone_size: NA; cdr3_aa: CASTGMNTEAFF; cdr3_nt: TGTGCCAGCACCGGGATGAACACTGAAGCTTTCTTT
d_call: TRBD1; j_call: TRBJ1-5; v_call: TRBV7-9; clone_size: NA; cdr3_aa: CASSLETGTGLYSNQPQHF; cdr3_nt: TGTGCCAGCAGCTTAGAAACTGGGACAGGGCTTTATAGCAATCAGCCCCAGCATTTT
d_call: TRBD1; j_call: TRBJ1-6; v_call: TRBV6-5; clone_size: NA; cdr3_aa: CASRDRGNNSPLHF; cdr3_nt: TGTGCCAGCAGGGACAGGGGAAATAATTCACCCCTCCACTTT
d_call: TRBD1; j_call: TRBJ1-5; v_call: TRBV23-1; clone_size: NA; cdr3_aa: CAGTGTGRDQPQHF; cdr3_nt: TGCGCCGGAACCGGGACAGGTAGGGATCAGCCCCAGCATTTT